The source of this T cell receptor beta chain is a study of T cell changes during pregnancy in multiple sclerosis. Clones were read by immunoSEQ multiplex PCR, and TCRdb kept only the in-frame ones, dropping some. Of roughly 100,000 clones detected, just over 90% appear once; the ten largest clones hold over 0.6%. Trimming at V came to 6 bases and at J to 0 bases, leaving 4 bases not matched to a gene. The CDR3 has 15 residues. Germline values: CDR1 LNHDA, CDR2 SQIVND (reference sequence). The specimen was peripheral blood, collected in the second trimester of pregnancy. This rearrangement joins TRBV19 to TRBJ1-5; 8 bases line up with TRBD1. This receptor was taken from a female donor in good health, enrolled as a control in a pregnancy study. The CDR3 protein is CASRQGGYSNQPQHF. The CDR3 DNA reads as TGTGCCAGTAGACAGGGGGGCTATAGCAATCAGCCCCAGCATTTT.